The 13 T cell receptor beta chains listed next were all sequenced from one sample in a study of CD8+CD57+ T cells in acquired aplastic anemia. The patients chosen for sequencing had shown expansion of CD8+CD57+ cells (detected by flow cytometry). CDR3 and TCR beta VDJ profiling relied on a genomic DNA template. TCRdb recomputed calls from the reads with MiXCR, one row per CDR3 protein. The repertoire has roughly 98,000 distinct CDR3 sequences, roughly two thirds of them found once; the top ten carry 65%. The sequencing input was sorted CD4+, CD8+, or CD8+CD57+ T cells (not recorded which) from PBMCs. The source of these receptors is a human donor with aplastic anemia.

This clonotype was detected only a few times. The chain is built from TRBV18 and TRBJ2-1; 8 bases agree with TRBD1. J lost 4 bases, V lost 3 bases, and 11 bases had no gene match. Per the germline V gene, CDR1 is KGHSH and CDR2 is LQKENI. This CDR3 has 17 amino acids. Here the CDR3 DNA reads TGTGCCAGCTCACCGGCTTTAGACAGGGGCCTTTACAATGAGCAGTTCTTC. Protein product: CASSPALDRGLYNEQFF.

The J gene is TRBJ2-3, the V gene TRBV10-1; 13 nucleotides match TRBD2. V was clipped by 6 bases and J by 2 bases; unmatched bases: 8. CDR1 WNHNN and CDR2 SYGVQD come from the germline V gene (reference sequence). The CDR3 spans 17 residues. CDR3 sequence: CASSRLGTSGTTDTQYF. CDR3 nucleotide sequence: TGCGCCAGCAGCCGCCTCGGGACTAGCGGGACCACAGATACGCAGTATTTT.

The rearrangement joins TRBV19 to TRBJ1-1; TRBD1 matches 8 bases. Germline-derived CDR1 and CDR2 are LNHDA and SQIVND (reference sequence). J gave up 3 bases and V 5 bases, and 11 bases lay outside the gene matches. The CDR3 extends over 16 amino acids. CDR3 residues: CASSENRGYRDTEAFF. The CDR3 coding sequence is TGTGCCAGTAGTGAAAACAGGGGGTATAGGGACACTGAAGCTTTCTTT.

This chain links TRBV10-2 with TRBJ2-1; TRBD1 agrees at 7 bases. The germline V gene encodes CDR1 WSHSY and CDR2 SAAADI. Unmatched junction bases numbered 8, after V lost 9 bases and J lost 3 bases. The CDR3 spans 14 residues. This CDR3 reads CARARDSNYNEQFF. CDR3 sequence (DNA): TGCGCCAGAGCCCGGGACAGTAACTACAATGAGCAGTTCTTC.

The chain links TRBV7-9 to TRBJ2-5; the D gene is possibly TRBD1 (5 bases). Germline V gene data show CDR1 as SEHNR and CDR2 as FQNEAQ (reference sequence). V lost 5 bases and J 8 bases, leaving 9 bases between the germline ends. CDR3 length equals 11 residues. The CDR3 spells CASSAQGTQYF. The CDR3 bases are TGTGCCAGCAGCGCTCAGGGTACCCAGTACTTC.

This rearrangement joins TRBV6-5 to TRBJ1-6, with a possible D match to TRBD1 (6 bases). This CDR3 region has 16 residues. Germline V gene lookup returns CDR1 MNHEY and CDR2 SVGAGI. V lost 4 bases, J lost 7 bases, and 17 bases lay in between. The CDR3 bases are TGTGCCAGCAGTTCCGCCGGGGGGGCAAGGAATTCACCCCTCCACTTT. It codes for CASSSAGGARNSPLHF.

This rearrangement joins TRBV20-1 to TRBJ1-5; 9 nucleotides match TRBD1. J gave up 4 bases and V 0 bases, and 10 bases lay outside the gene matches. Germline-derived CDR1 and CDR2 are DFQATT and SNEGSKA (reference sequence). CDR3 length: 17 amino acids. The CDR3: CSARDLAGQGGNQPQHF. The CDR3 nucleotides read TGCAGTGCTAGAGATCTCGCGGGACAGGGTGGTAATCAGCCCCAGCATTTT.

CDR3 DNA sequence: TGTGCCAGTAGCACATGGGGGGGACGGACTGAAGCTTTCTTT. Protein sequence: CASSTWGGRTEAFF. The rearrangement links TRBV19 to TRBJ1-1, with D tentatively TRBD1 (5 bases). The CDR3 is 14 amino acids. In germline, CDR1 is LNHDA, CDR2 SQIVND (reference sequence). With 6 bases removed from V and 5 bases from J, the gap between germline ends came to 16 bases.

The chain uses TRBV7-2 and TRBJ2-5, with D hard to call. The CDR3 sequence is 12 residues long. Germline CDR1 reads SGHTA; CDR2 reads FQGNSA. Trimming removed 1 base at V and 4 bases at J, with 4 bases between. The DNA of the CDR3 is TGTGCCAGCAGCTTAGTTACAGAGACCCAGTACTTC. Translated, it gives CASSLVTETQYF.

V gene TRBV13 combines with J gene TRBJ1-1; weak D call: TRBD1 (5 bases). CDR3 length: 14 amino acids. The V gene's germline CDR1 is PRHDT and CDR2 FYEKMQ (reference sequence). Trimming stripped 5 bases from V and 4 bases from J, with 14 bases between. CDR3: CASSQDPGGTEAFF. In DNA, the CDR3 is TGTGCCAGCAGCCAAGATCCCGGGGGCACTGAAGCTTTCTTT. Filled out from reference TRBV13 and TRBJ1-1, the complete variable domain reads AAGVIQSPRHLIKEKRETATLKCYPIPRHDTVYWYQQGPGQDPQFLISFYEKMQSDKGSIPDRFSAQQFSDYHSELNMSSLELGDSALYFCASSQDPGGTEAFFGQGTRLTVV.

The chain carries TRBV10-3 and TRBJ2-1; D ambiguous. The V gene's germline CDR1 is ENHRY and CDR2 SYGVKD. This CDR3 region has 12 residues. The ends were cut back, 10 bases at V and 0 bases at J, with 7 bases in the middle. The CDR3 DNA reads as TGTGCCACCGGGTCCTCCTACAATGAGCAGTTCTTC. It translates to CATGSSYNEQFF.

This clonotype was found a few times. The rearrangement joins TRBV20-1 to TRBJ1-4; TRBD1 aligns across 8 bases. J lost 7 bases, V lost 3 bases, and 10 bases had no gene match. Germline V lookup: CDR1 DFQATT, CDR2 SNEGSKA (reference sequence). The CDR3 is made up of 15 amino acids. CDR3 residues: CSASRPGQESEKLFF. CDR3 in DNA: TGCAGTGCTAGTCGCCCGGGACAGGAATCTGAAAAACTGTTTTTT.

The chain recombines TRBV15 with TRBJ1-2; D remains unclear. V was clipped by 5 bases and J by 8 bases, with 12 bases between them. The CDR3 sequence is 12 residues long. The germline CDR1 and CDR2 sequences are LNHNV and YYDKDF (reference sequence). The CDR3 region is CATSEANGGYTF. Here the CDR3 DNA reads TGTGCCACCAGCGAGGCGAACGGAGGCTACACCTTC.